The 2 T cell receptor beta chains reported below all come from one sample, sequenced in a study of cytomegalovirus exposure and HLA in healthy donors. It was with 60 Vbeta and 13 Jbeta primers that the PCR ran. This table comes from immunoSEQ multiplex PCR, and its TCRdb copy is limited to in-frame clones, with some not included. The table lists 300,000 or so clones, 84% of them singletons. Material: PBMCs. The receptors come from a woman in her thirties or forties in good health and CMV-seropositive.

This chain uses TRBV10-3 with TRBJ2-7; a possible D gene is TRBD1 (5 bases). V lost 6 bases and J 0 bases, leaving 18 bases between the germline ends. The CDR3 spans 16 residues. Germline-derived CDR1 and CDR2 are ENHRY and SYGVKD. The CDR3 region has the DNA TGTGCCATCAGCCGACAGCCCCTTACCCTCTCCTACGAGCAGTACTTC. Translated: CAISRQPLTLSYEQYF.

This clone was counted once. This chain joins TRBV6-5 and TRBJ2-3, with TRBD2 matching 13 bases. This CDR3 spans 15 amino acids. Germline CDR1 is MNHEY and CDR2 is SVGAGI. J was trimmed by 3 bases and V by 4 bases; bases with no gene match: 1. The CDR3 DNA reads TGTGCCAGCAGTTCGACTAGCGGGAGGACAGATACGCAGTATTTT. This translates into CASSSTSGRTDTQYF.